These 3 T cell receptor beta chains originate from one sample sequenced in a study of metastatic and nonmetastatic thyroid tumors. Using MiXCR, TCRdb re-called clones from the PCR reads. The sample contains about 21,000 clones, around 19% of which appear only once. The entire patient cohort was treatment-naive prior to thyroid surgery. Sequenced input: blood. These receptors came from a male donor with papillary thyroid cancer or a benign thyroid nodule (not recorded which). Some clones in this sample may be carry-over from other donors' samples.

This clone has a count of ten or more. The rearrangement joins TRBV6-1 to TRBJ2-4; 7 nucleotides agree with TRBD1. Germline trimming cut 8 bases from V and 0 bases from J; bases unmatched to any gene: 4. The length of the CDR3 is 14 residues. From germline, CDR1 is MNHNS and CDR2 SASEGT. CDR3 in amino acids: CASRQGPAKNIQYF. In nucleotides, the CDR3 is TGTGCCAGCCGACAGGGACCAGCCAAAAACATTCAGTACTTC.

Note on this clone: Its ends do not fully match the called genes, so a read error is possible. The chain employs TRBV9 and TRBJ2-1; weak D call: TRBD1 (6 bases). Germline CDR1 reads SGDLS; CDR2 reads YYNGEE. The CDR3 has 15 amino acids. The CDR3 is CGSSVRDRLGNEQFF. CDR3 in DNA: TGTGGCAGCAGCGTCCGTGACAGGCTTGGAAATGAGCAGTTCTTC.

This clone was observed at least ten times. CDR3 sequence reads: CASSPQQGPDQPQHF. CDR3 DNA: TGTGCCAGCTCACCGCAGCAGGGGCCAGATCAGCCCCAGCATTTT. The chain is built from TRBV18 and TRBJ1-5, with D perhaps matching TRBD1 (6 bases). V gave up 3 bases and J gave up 5 bases, with 14 bases separating them. CDR1 and CDR2 (germline): KGHSH, LQKENI. CDR3 length: 15 amino acids.